This T cell receptor beta chain was identified during a study of shared clonotypes between healthy human individuals. Whole-study findings and limits: In this cohort, only blood was sampled, and tissue repertoires likely differ. Even with large depth, rarefaction showed that sorted-subset sequencing was incomplete.

CD4+ cells underwent separation, giving CD45RA+ naive and CD45RA-negative memory subsets. The germline V gene has CDR1 SGHVS and CDR2 FQNEAQ. The CDR3 is 15 residues long. Trimming removed 5 bases from V and 1 base from J, with 11 bases in between. This clone has just a few counts. Its target is unknown. Tens of thousands of T cell genomes (roughly 220 ng DNA) went into each sorted-subset replicate. Sequencing used immunoSEQ multiplex PCR; TCRdb keeps in-frame clones, though not all of them. Of approximately 700,000 clones in the sample, around three quarters are singletons; the top ten hold around 2%.

The sample consisted of memory CD4+ T cells sorted from blood. Subset denoted: CD45RA-negative fraction. This clonotype originated in a woman aged 25 to 39 in good health. The rearrangement links TRBV7-8 to TRBJ2-2; D perhaps matches TRBD1 (6 bases). CDR3 residues: CASSPGQMNTGELFF. CDR3 in DNA: TGTGCCAGCAGCCCCGGACAGATGAACACCGGGGAGCTGTTTTTT.